This T cell receptor beta chain was retrieved from a study of glioma-infiltrating T cells after dendritic cell vaccination. Using immunoSEQ multiplex PCR, the repertoire was profiled, and TCRdb retains in-frame clones only, with some absent. The sample lists about 82,000 clones, around nine tenths occurring once. The V and J ends lost 8 bases and 0 bases respectively, with 12 bases between them. Germline V lookup: CDR1 WNHNN, CDR2 SYGVQD (reference sequence). The CDR3 is made up of 14 amino acids. No glioblastoma patient carried an isocitrate dehydrogenase mutation. The sequence was obtained from a human donor with glioblastoma. The sample here was blood, taken before dendritic cell vaccination. The chain combines TRBV10-1 with TRBJ2-3; perhaps TRBD2 as D (6 bases). The CDR3 is CASGVGLSTDTQYF. The DNA for the CDR3 is TGCGCCAGCGGGGTGGGACTTAGCACAGATACGCAGTATTTT.